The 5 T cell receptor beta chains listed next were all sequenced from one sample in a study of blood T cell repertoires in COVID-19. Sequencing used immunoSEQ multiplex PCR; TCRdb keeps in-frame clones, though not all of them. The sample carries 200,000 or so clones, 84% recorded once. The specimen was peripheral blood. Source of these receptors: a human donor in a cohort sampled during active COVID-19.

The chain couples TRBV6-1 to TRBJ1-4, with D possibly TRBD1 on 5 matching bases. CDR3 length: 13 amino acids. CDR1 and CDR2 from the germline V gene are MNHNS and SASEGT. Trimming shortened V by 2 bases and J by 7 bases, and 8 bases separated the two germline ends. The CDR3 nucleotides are TGTGCCAGCAGTGAATGGACATTTGAAAAACTGTTTTTT. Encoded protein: CASSEWTFEKLFF.

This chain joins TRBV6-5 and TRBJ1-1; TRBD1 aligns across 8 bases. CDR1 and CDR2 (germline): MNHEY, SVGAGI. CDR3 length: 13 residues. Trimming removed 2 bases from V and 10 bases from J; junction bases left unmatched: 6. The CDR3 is CASSYEAGGTAFF. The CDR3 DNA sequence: TGTGCCAGCAGTTACGAAGCAGGGGGCACAGCTTTCTTT.

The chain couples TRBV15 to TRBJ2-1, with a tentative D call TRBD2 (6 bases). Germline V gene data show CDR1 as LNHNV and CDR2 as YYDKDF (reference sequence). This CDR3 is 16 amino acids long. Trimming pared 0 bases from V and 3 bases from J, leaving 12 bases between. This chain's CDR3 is CATSRDTAGRYNEQFF. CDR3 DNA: TGTGCCACCAGCAGAGATACGGCGGGGCGCTACAATGAGCAGTTCTTC.

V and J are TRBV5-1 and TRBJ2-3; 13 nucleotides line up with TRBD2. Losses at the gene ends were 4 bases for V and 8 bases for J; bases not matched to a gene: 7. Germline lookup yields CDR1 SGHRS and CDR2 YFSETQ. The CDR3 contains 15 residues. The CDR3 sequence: CASSGGLAGRATQYF. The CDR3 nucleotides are TGCGCCAGCAGCGGGGGACTAGCGGGAAGGGCTACGCAGTATTTT.

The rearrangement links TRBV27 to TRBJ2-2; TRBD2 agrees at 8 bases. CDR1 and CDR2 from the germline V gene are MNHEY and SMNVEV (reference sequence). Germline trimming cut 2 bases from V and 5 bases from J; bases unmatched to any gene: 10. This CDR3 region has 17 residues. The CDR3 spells CASSLLFHPGGTGELFF. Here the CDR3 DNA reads TGTGCCAGCAGTTTACTCTTCCATCCGGGAGGGACCGGGGAGCTGTTTTTT.